This T cell receptor (beta chain) was sequenced for a study of blood T cells in healthy people across ages. General observations from the study: Any changes in expanded clonotypes were possibly confounded, as donor CMV status remained unknown.

V dropped 6 bases and J dropped 1; count of bases not matched to a gene: 4. CDR3 length: 15 amino acids. Primed by a sample-barcoded 5' primer and a J-beta primer mix, a second PCR proceeded for about 7 to 11 cycles. MiXCR, run by TCRdb on the 5' RACE reads, gives a single entry per CDR3 protein. The table records around 820,000 distinct CDR3 sequences, approximately 25% of them present only once. As regards this clonotype: Its specificity is unknown.

These data were also reused for a study on T cells of mothers and their children. That investigation notes: Nine systemically healthy Caucasian donors: three mothers, six children.

The sample taken for sequencing was blood. The TCR originated in a boy under 18 in good health. The V call is TRBV12-3 or TRBV12-4, the J call TRBJ2-5; 11 positions match TRBD2. Written as DNA, the CDR3 is TGTGCCAGCAGCGCTAGCGGGGGGTTCCAAGAGACCCAGTACTTC. The encoded protein is CASSASGGFQETQYF.